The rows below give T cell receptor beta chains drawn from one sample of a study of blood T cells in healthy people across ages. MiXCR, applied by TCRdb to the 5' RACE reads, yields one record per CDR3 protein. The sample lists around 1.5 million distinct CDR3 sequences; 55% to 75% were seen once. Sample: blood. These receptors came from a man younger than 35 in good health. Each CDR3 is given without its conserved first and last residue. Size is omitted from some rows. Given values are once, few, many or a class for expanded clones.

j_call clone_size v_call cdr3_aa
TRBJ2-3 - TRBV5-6 ASSYVQGSTDTQY
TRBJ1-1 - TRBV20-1 SALLDRGVRKAF
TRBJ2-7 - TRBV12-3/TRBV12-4 ASSFLAGRYEQY
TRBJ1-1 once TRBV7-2 ASSFNRRFTEAF
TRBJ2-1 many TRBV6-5 ASSIQNPGNEQF
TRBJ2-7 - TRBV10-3 AISESGTSSYEQY
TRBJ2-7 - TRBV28 ASSDLAGYYEQY
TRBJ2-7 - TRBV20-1 SARAAGGPSHEQY
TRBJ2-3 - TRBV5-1 ASSPEQGSHTDTQY
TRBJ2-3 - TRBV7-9 ASSGRLAATDTQY
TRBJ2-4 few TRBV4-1 ASSPTSGGDDIQY
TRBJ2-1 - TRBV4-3 ASSQDLLGYNEQF
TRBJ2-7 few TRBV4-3 ASSLATGTSYEQY
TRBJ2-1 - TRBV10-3 AIGGTAYNEQF
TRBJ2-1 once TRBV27 ASSRPGTYSYNEQF
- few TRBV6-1 ASSQTSGDKGRETQY
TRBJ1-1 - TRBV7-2 ASSWAGAEAF
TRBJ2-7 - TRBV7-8 ASSSPPTSGGTSSYEQY
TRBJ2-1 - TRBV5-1 ASSSPGQEYNEQF
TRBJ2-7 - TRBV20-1 SAPLGTSGARSSYEQY
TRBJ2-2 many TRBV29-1 SVGRPSSGESGELF